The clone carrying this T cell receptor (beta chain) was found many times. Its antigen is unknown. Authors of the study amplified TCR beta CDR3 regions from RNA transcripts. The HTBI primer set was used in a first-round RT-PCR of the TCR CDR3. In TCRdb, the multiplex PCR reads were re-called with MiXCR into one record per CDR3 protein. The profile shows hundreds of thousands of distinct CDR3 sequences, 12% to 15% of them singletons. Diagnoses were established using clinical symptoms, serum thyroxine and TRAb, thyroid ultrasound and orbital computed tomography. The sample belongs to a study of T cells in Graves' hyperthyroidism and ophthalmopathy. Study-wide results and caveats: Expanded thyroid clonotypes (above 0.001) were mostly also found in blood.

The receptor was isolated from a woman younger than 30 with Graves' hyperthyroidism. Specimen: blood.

The CDR3 DNA is TGTGCCAGCAGTTTCAGACAGGGCCCCGAGCAGCAGTACTTC. It specifies CASSFRQGPEQQYF. J is TRBJ2-7 and V is TRBV28; 7 nucleotides line up with TRBD1. The CDR3 length is 14 residues. V trimming: 3 bases; J trimming: 8 bases; junction bases outside the gene matches: 10. Germline V gene data show CDR1 as MDHEN and CDR2 as SYDVKM.